The 30 T cell receptor beta chains below were found in one sample sequenced in a study of cytomegalovirus exposure and HLA in healthy donors. Use of 60 Vbeta and 13 Jbeta primers characterized the PCR. Using immunoSEQ multiplex PCR, the repertoire was profiled, and TCRdb retains in-frame clones only, with some absent. This table has about 62,000 clones, around 78% appearing once. Sequenced input: PBMCs. Receptor source: a man aged 40-50 years in good health and CMV-seronegative.

The V and J genes are TRBV27 and TRBJ2-7; 14 bases line up with TRBD2. The CDR3 covers 14 residues. V dropped 5 bases and J dropped 6; count of bases not matched to a gene: 3. Per germline, CDR1 MNHEY and CDR2 SMNVEV (reference sequence). The chain's CDR3 is CASSPGLAGAEQYF. The DNA for the CDR3 is TGTGCCAGCAGTCCGGGACTAGCGGGGGCCGAGCAGTACTTC.

The chain is built from TRBV21-1 and TRBJ1-1; the table's D call of TRBD1 was not tested on the DNA. TRBV21-1 is a documented pseudogene. The CDR3 spans 12 residues. The CDR3 loop reads CASSKGRGQAFF. Here the CDR3 DNA reads TGTGCCAGCAGCAAAGGCAGGGGGCAGGCTTTCTTT.

This clone was detected a few times. The CDR3, as DNA: TGTGCCAGCAGCTCGGAGTACAGGGGTGGCTACACCTTC. Amino acids: CASSSEYRGGYTF. This chain links TRBV7-6 with TRBJ1-2, with 7 positions matching TRBD1. CDR1 is SGHVS and CDR2 is FNYEAQ in the germline V gene. Trimming took 4 bases from V and 7 from J; bases not matched to a gene: 6. CDR3 length: 13 residues.

The chain is built from TRBV19 and TRBJ1-5; D uncertain. The CDR3 contains 13 residues. V was clipped by 6 bases and J by 7 bases, with 13 bases between them. Germline V lookup: CDR1 LNHDA, CDR2 SQIVND (reference sequence). The CDR3: CASRTSAAQPQHF. The CDR3 nucleotides read TGTGCCAGTAGAACCTCAGCGGCCCAGCCCCAGCATTTT.

The CDR3 DNA reads TGTGCCAGCAGCTTAGCCCCTAGTTCCACCGGGGAGCTGTTTTTT. Translated, it gives CASSLAPSSTGELFF. This chain uses TRBV7-2 with TRBJ2-2; D unclear. Germline loops: CDR1 SGHTA, CDR2 FQGNSA. V was clipped by 0 bases and J by 4 bases, with 9 bases between them. This CDR3 is 15 amino acids long.

The V gene is TRBV7-2, the J gene TRBJ2-5; D possibly corresponds to TRBD2 (5 bases). The CDR3 runs 14 residues. CDR1 SGHTA and CDR2 FQGNSA come from the germline V gene. Between the trimmed V and J ends, which lost 5 bases and 1 base, there was a span of 11 bases. CDR3 nucleotide sequence: TGTGCCAGCAGCAAAGGGCTAGCCCAAGAGACCCAGTACTTC. It yields the protein CASSKGLAQETQYF. Full variable domain (outside the CDR3, taken from reference TRBV7-2 and TRBJ2-5): GAGVSQSPSNKVTEKGKDVELRCDPISGHTALYWYRQSLGQGLEFLIYFQGNSAPDKSGLPSDRFSAERTGGSVSTLTIQRTQQEDSAVYLCASSKGLAQETQYFGPGTRLLVL.

V and J are TRBV5-4 and TRBJ2-7, with 11 bases that match TRBD1. J lost 3 bases, V lost 5 bases, and 4 bases had no gene match. Germline V lookup: CDR1 SGHNT, CDR2 YYREEE (reference sequence). The CDR3 sequence is 14 residues long. In nucleotides, the CDR3 is TGTGCCAGCAGGCCGGGACAGGGGGGCTACGAGCAGTACTTC. The encoded protein is CASRPGQGGYEQYF. The entire variable domain, with the rest obtained from reference TRBV5-4 and TRBJ2-7, is as follows: ETGVTQSPTHLIKTRGQQVTLRCSSQSGHNTVSWYQQALGQGPQFIFQYYREEENGRGNFPPRFSGLQFPNYSSELNVNALELDDSALYLCASRPGQGGYEQYFGPGTRLTVT.

This clone came up a few times. The chain uses TRBV27 and TRBJ1-1, with D unclear. Per the germline V gene, CDR1 is MNHEY and CDR2 is SMNVEV (reference sequence). This CDR3 comprises 13 residues. V gave up 7 bases and J gave up 0 bases, with 9 bases separating them. This CDR3 is CASKRVMNTEAFF. Written as DNA, the CDR3 is TGTGCCAGCAAAAGAGTTATGAACACTGAAGCTTTCTTT.

The chain has TRBV28 and TRBJ1-2, with a tentative D call TRBD1 (5 bases). CDR1 is MDHEN, CDR2 SYDVKM, per germline. The V gene lost 6 bases and the J gene lost 8 bases, with 10 bases spanning the gap. This CDR3 has 11 amino acids. The CDR3 region is CASRPRVGYTF. In DNA form, the CDR3 reads TGTGCCAGCAGGCCCAGGGTCGGCTACACCTTC.

This clone was counted between two and nine times. The J gene is TRBJ1-4, the V gene TRBV7-9; D is possibly TRBD1 (6 bases). Trimming took off 6 bases at V and 6 bases at J, with 17 bases between the two ends. In germline, CDR1 is SEHNR, CDR2 FQNEAQ (reference sequence). The CDR3 runs 15 residues. CDR3 amino acids: CASSHSGTRDEKLFF. In nucleotides, the CDR3 is TGTGCCAGCAGTCACTCCGGGACAAGGGATGAAAAACTGTTTTTT.

V usage is TRBV28 and J usage is TRBJ2-6; weak D call: TRBD1 (6 bases). The V gene lost 4 bases and the J gene lost 8 bases, with 15 bases spanning the gap. This CDR3 spans 15 amino acids. Germline CDR1 MDHEN, CDR2 SYDVKM. The CDR3 reads CASSSPGAGSNVLTF. CDR3 DNA: TGTGCCAGCAGTTCCCCAGGGGCAGGGTCCAACGTCCTGACTTTC.

This clone was counted a few times. J is TRBJ1-3 and V is TRBV5-5; D remains ambiguous. Germline V gene data show CDR1 as SGHKS and CDR2 as YYEKEE (reference sequence). The CDR3 consists of 15 residues. V was pared by 0 bases and J by 0 bases, with 7 bases between. CDR3 DNA: TGTGCCAGCAGCTTGGGGGCCGGCTCTGGAAACACCATATATTTT. It codes for CASSLGAGSGNTIYF.

The chain joins TRBV5-4 to TRBJ2-3, with D perhaps TRBD1 (6 bases). Germline V gene sequence: CDR1 SGHNT, CDR2 YYREEE (reference sequence). The CDR3 is 14 amino acids. V dropped 4 bases and J dropped 2 bases, with 11 bases sitting between them. CDR3 DNA: TGTGCCAGCAGCCAGGACAGCCTCACAGATACGCAGTATTTT. Its translation: CASSQDSLTDTQYF.

The rearrangement joins TRBV11-2 to TRBJ2-1; perhaps TRBD2 as D (5 bases). Germline V gene data show CDR1 as SGHAT and CDR2 as FQNNGV. Trimming stripped 0 bases from V and 7 bases from J, with 10 bases between. The CDR3 consists of 14 residues. The CDR3, as DNA: TGTGCCAGCAGCTTAGAACTAAGGAGGAATGAGCAGTTCTTC. It specifies CASSLELRRNEQFF.

About this clone itself: An end of the junction does not agree with germline; a read error may underlie this. The chain recombines TRBV7-9 with TRBJ1-3; D remains unclear. This CDR3 comprises 14 residues. Germline CDR1 is SEHNR and CDR2 is FQNEAQ (reference sequence). CDR3 sequence (DNA): TGTTCCAGCAGCTTAGGGCAGTTAGGAAACACCATATATTTT. It yields the protein CSSSLGQLGNTIYF.

V is TRBV18 and J is TRBJ2-3; D gene uncertain. The CDR3 spans 14 residues. Trimming left V 3 bases short and J 3 bases short, with 10 bases between. Germline V gene sequence: CDR1 KGHSH, CDR2 LQKENI. Here the CDR3 DNA reads TGTGCCAGCTCACCGCCAGGATGGACAGATACGCAGTATTTT. Translating it yields CASSPPGWTDTQYF. Complete variable domain (other parts from reference TRBV18 and TRBJ2-3): NAGVMQNPRHLVRRRGQEARLRCSPMKGHSHVYWYRQLPEEGLKFMVYLQKENIIDESGMPKERFSAEFPKEGPSILRIQQVVRGDSAAYFCASSPPGWTDTQYFGPGTRLTVL.

This clone was detected a few times. The chain joins TRBV11-2 to TRBJ2-1; 7 nucleotides match TRBD2. V was clipped by 5 bases and J by 9 bases; unmatched bases: 19. Per germline, CDR1 SGHAT and CDR2 FQNNGV. The CDR3 contains 17 residues. The CDR3 loop reads CASSPLLAPKLGGEQFF. For the CDR3, the DNA is TGTGCCAGCAGCCCCCTACTAGCGCCGAAGCTGGGGGGTGAGCAGTTCTTC.

To note about this clone: In the same sample, other DNA sequences code for this CDR3. The chain links TRBV7-9 to TRBJ2-1, with D perhaps TRBD1 (6 bases). This CDR3 has 12 residues. CDR1 is SEHNR, CDR2 FQNEAQ, per germline (reference sequence). The V gene lost 5 bases and the J gene lost 6 bases, with 8 bases spanning the gap. The CDR3, as DNA: TGTGCCAGCAGCCCGGACAGCAATGAGCAGTTCTTC. Translation gives CASSPDSNEQFF.

In this sample, this clone turned up once. This chain links TRBV7-9 with TRBJ2-7; 9 bases align to TRBD1. Trimming removed 3 bases from V and 7 bases from J; junction bases left unmatched: 13. The CDR3 is 16 amino acids. Germline V gene lookup returns CDR1 SEHNR and CDR2 FQNEAQ (reference sequence). The CDR3 DNA reads as TGTGCCAGCAGCTTGGAAATGGGAACAGGGGGCGCAGAGCAGTACTTC. Translation gives CASSLEMGTGGAEQYF.

The V gene is TRBV6-1, the J gene TRBJ2-5; D might be TRBD1 (5 bases). There are 18 residues in the CDR3. V dropped 0 bases and J dropped 4 bases, with 21 bases sitting between them. Germline CDR1 is MNHNS and CDR2 is SASEGT. The CDR3 spells CASSEALMIRGSGETQYF. The CDR3 DNA reads TGTGCCAGCAGTGAAGCCCTTATGATAAGGGGCTCGGGAGAGACCCAGTACTTC.

The rearrangement joins TRBV11-2 to TRBJ2-2; TRBD2 matches 7 bases. CDR3 length: 17 residues. Germline CDR1 reads SGHAT; CDR2 reads FQNNGV. J lost 0 bases, V lost 8 bases, and 12 bases had no gene match. CDR3: CASRGVRRTSNTGELFF. CDR3 sequence (DNA): TGTGCCAGCCGGGGGGTACGAAGGACTTCGAACACCGGGGAGCTGTTTTTT. The complete variable domain, with remaining parts taken from reference TRBV11-2 and TRBJ2-2, reads EAGVAQSPRYKIIEKRQSVAFWCNPISGHATLYWYQQILGQGPKLLIQFQNNGVVDDSQLPKDRFSAERLKGVDSTLKIQPAKLEDSAVYLCASRGVRRTSNTGELFFGEGSRLTVL.

This clone was seen once. The rearrangement uses TRBV11-1 and TRBJ2-5; 7 bases align to TRBD1. The CDR3 is made up of 15 amino acids. Germline V gene sequence: CDR1 SGHAT, CDR2 FQDESV (reference sequence). The V and J ends lost 5 bases and 5 bases, in that order; junction bases with no gene match: 11. This CDR3 reads CASSPYQQGFETQYF. CDR3 nucleotides: TGTGCCAGCAGCCCATACCAACAGGGGTTTGAGACCCAGTACTTC.

The V and J genes are TRBV29-1 and TRBJ1-1, with TRBD1 as a possible D gene (5 bases). The length of the CDR3 is 14 residues. Trimming removed 4 bases from V and 0 bases from J, with 12 bases in between. From germline, CDR1 is SQVTM and CDR2 ANQGSEA. The CDR3 region is CSVGRQPLNTEAFF. The CDR3 region has the DNA TGCAGCGTTGGTCGACAGCCTCTGAACACTGAAGCTTTCTTT.

The CDR3, as DNA: TGTGCCAGCAGCTACTCCGGACAGGCAGGAACCAAAAACATTCAGTACTTC. It yields the protein CASSYSGQAGTKNIQYF. The J gene is TRBJ2-4, the V gene TRBV7-9; 7 bases are a match to TRBD1. The CDR3 covers 17 residues. Germline V gene data show CDR1 as SEHNR and CDR2 as FQNEAQ (reference sequence). Trimming removed 4 bases from V and 2 bases from J; junction bases left unmatched: 11.

This chain uses TRBV2 with TRBJ1-2; 8 nucleotides match TRBD1. V lost 2 bases, J lost 7 bases, and 6 bases stayed unmatched. Germline V lookup: CDR1 SNHLY, CDR2 FYNNEI. This CDR3 contains 14 residues. The CDR3 reads CASSERAGGSGYTF. CDR3 DNA: TGTGCCAGCAGTGAAAGGGCAGGGGGCTCTGGCTACACCTTC.

This clone was recorded only once. The chain uses TRBV11-2 and TRBJ2-4, with D possibly TRBD1 on 8 matching bases. This CDR3 contains 14 residues. Per the germline V gene, CDR1 is SGHAT and CDR2 is FQNNGV. The ends were cut back, 5 bases at V and 11 bases at J, with 19 bases in the middle. This CDR3 reads CASSQVGQGGVQYF. CDR3 in DNA: TGTGCCAGCAGCCAAGTTGGACAGGGAGGGGTTCAGTACTTC.

The gene calls are TRBV11-2 and TRBJ2-5; 9 bases agree with TRBD1. The better agreement between TRBJ2-7 and the DNA end casts doubt on the J call. This CDR3 spans 15 amino acids. The germline gives CDR1 SGHAT, CDR2 FQNNGV. CDR3 loop: CASSRLGQGTYEQYF. CDR3 nucleotide sequence: TGTGCCAGCAGCCGCTTGGGACAGGGAACCTACGAGCAGTACTTC.

The rearrangement links TRBV4-1 to TRBJ2-3; 7 nucleotides align to TRBD2. J gave up 3 bases and V 1 base, and 7 bases lay outside the gene matches. Germline V CDR1 and CDR2: MGHRA, YSYEKL. The CDR3 is made up of 16 amino acids. This chain's CDR3 is CASSQGGRGRTDTQYF. CDR3 nucleotide sequence: TGCGCCAGCAGCCAAGGGGGGAGGGGCAGGACAGATACGCAGTATTTT.

A note on this clone: The junction and the germline gene differ at one end; a read error may be behind it. The chain uses TRBV5-6 and TRBJ2-1; possibly TRBD2 for D (6 bases). Germline V lookup: CDR1 SGHDT, CDR2 YYEEEE. There are 15 residues in the CDR3. CDR3 loop: CASSFSGTPYIEQFF. The DNA of the CDR3 is TGTGCCAGCAGCTTTAGCGGTACCCCCTACATTGAGCAGTTCTTC.

The CDR3: CASKYRENTEAFF. The CDR3 DNA is TGTGCCAGTAAATATCGGGAGAACACTGAAGCTTTCTTT. The genes are TRBV19 and TRBJ1-1; the D is unclear. The CDR3 covers 13 residues. Per the germline V gene, CDR1 is LNHDA and CDR2 is SQIVND (reference sequence). V lost 7 bases and J lost 1, with 10 bases in between. Combining the CDR3 with reference TRBV19 and TRBJ1-1 gives the whole variable domain DGGITQSPKYLFRKEGQNVTLSCEQNLNHDAMYWYRQDPGQGLRLIYYSQIVNDFQKGDIAEGYSVSREKKESFPLTVTSAQKNPTAFYLCASKYRENTEAFFGQGTRLTVV.